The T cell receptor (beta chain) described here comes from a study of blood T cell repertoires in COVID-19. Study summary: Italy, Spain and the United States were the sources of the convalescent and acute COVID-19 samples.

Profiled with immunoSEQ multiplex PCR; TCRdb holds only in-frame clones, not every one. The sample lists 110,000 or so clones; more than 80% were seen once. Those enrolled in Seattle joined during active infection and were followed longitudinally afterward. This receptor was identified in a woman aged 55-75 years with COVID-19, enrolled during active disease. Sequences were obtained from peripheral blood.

The CDR3 DNA reads TGTGCCAGCTCACCCTCAGTAGACACCTCAGATACGCAGTATTTT. As protein: CASSPSVDTSDTQYF. The chain links TRBV18 to TRBJ2-3; D is unclear. V was shortened by 3 bases and J by 4 bases, with 14 bases between the two germline ends. The CDR3 has 15 residues. Germline CDR1 KGHSH, CDR2 LQKENI.